This T cell receptor beta chain comes out of a study of blood T cell repertoires in COVID-19. The germline V gene encodes CDR1 LGHNA and CDR2 YNFKEQ. V lost 0 bases and J 1 base, leaving 15 bases between the germline ends. This CDR3 has 17 residues. A few counts support this clone. Repertoires were generated with immunoSEQ multiplex PCR, while TCRdb's copy carries only in-frame clones and drops some. The data hold fewer than 200,000 clones, with about nine tenths observed a single time. The V call is TRBV4-2, the J call TRBJ1-1; maybe TRBD1 (6 bases). The sample comprised peripheral blood. This clonotype was sampled from a man younger than 30 who had recovered from COVID-19. CDR3 residues: CASSQDPSGDANTEAFF. In nucleotides, the CDR3 is TGTGCCAGCAGCCAAGATCCCTCAGGGGACGCGAACACTGAAGCTTTCTTT.